These 21 T cell receptor beta chains share one sample of origin, sequenced in a study of cytomegalovirus exposure and HLA in healthy donors. The PCR employed 60 Vbeta primers together with 13 Jbeta primers. Data came from immunoSEQ multiplex PCR; TCRdb stores just in-frame clones and leaves some out. The data contain around 220,000 clones, about 83% of them seen just once; the ten biggest clones take up roughly 16%. Specimen: PBMCs. The receptors originated from a man aged 40-49 years in good health and CMV-seronegative.

The chain couples TRBV5-5 to TRBJ1-5; no firm D call. V lost 1 base and J lost 3, with 11 bases in between. This CDR3 comprises 15 residues. Germline assignment: CDR1 SGHKS and CDR2 YYEKEE (reference sequence). The CDR3 sequence: CASSLYLGDNQPQHF. CDR3 nucleotide sequence: TGTGCCAGCAGCTTGTATTTGGGAGACAATCAGCCCCAGCATTTT. Together with reference TRBV5-5 and TRBJ1-5, the CDR3 gives the full variable domain: DAGVTQSPTHLIKTRGQQVTLRCSPISGHKSVSWYQQVLGQGPQFIFQYYEKEERGRGNFPDRFSARQFPNYSSELNVNALLLGDSALYLCASSLYLGDNQPQHFGDGTRLSIL.

The genes are TRBV10-3 and TRBJ2-3; 15 nucleotides agree with TRBD2. Trimming cost V 7 bases and J 6 bases; bases outside gene matches: 2. The germline CDR1 and CDR2 sequences are ENHRY and SYGVKD. The CDR3 spans 14 residues. The chain's CDR3 is CAIKGTSGGDTQYF. In nucleotides, the CDR3 is TGTGCCATCAAAGGGACTAGCGGGGGGGATACGCAGTATTTT.

This clone was seen more than once but under ten times. The chain links TRBV5-6 to TRBJ2-7; D is perhaps TRBD1 (6 bases). V lost 0 bases, J lost 6 bases, and 7 bases lay in between. Germline V gene sequence: CDR1 SGHDT, CDR2 YYEEEE. The CDR3 loop spans 12 amino acids. The CDR3 DNA reads TGTGCCAGCAGCTTGGGGGACACCGAGCAGTACTTC. Its translation: CASSLGDTEQYF.

V and J are TRBV9 and TRBJ2-3; D unclear. Germline CDR1 and CDR2: SGDLS and YYNGEE. V dropped 2 bases and J dropped 4 bases, with 5 bases sitting between them. CDR3 length: 12 residues. The DNA for the CDR3 is TGTGCCAGCAGCGTGGGCTCAGATACGCAGTATTTT. Amino acids: CASSVGSDTQYF.

This sequence joins TRBV19 and TRBJ2-3; D is ambiguous. Germline CDR1 LNHDA, CDR2 SQIVND (reference sequence). Trimming left V 2 bases short and J 3 bases short, with 12 bases between. This CDR3 has 15 residues. The DNA for the CDR3 is TGTGCCAGTAGTATAACGATTTCAGGAACAGATACGCAGTATTTT. Translated, it gives CASSITISGTDTQYF.

The V and J genes are TRBV28 and TRBJ2-3, with TRBD2 as a possible D gene (5 bases). The V and J ends lost 5 bases and 2 bases respectively, with 14 bases between them. In germline, CDR1 is MDHEN, CDR2 SYDVKM. This CDR3 has 15 amino acids. CDR3 in amino acids: CASSLIERYTDTQYF. CDR3 nucleotide sequence: TGTGCCAGCAGTCTCATAGAGCGGTACACAGATACGCAGTATTTT.

CDR3 region: CASNDRERSSYEQYF. CDR3 in DNA: TGTGCCAGCAACGACAGGGAGAGGAGCTCCTACGAGCAGTACTTC. This rearrangement joins TRBV7-9 to TRBJ2-7; 7 bases agree with TRBD1. Germline CDR1 SEHNR, CDR2 FQNEAQ (reference sequence). The V gene end was trimmed by 7 bases and the J gene end by 0 bases; junction bases not matched to a gene: 9. The CDR3 length is 15 residues.

This sequence joins TRBV27 and TRBJ1-2, with D possibly TRBD1 on 5 matching bases. V lost 2 bases and J 5 bases, leaving 9 bases between the germline ends. The CDR3 has 13 amino acids. Looked up from germline, CDR1 is MNHEY and CDR2 is SMNVEV (reference sequence). The DNA of the CDR3 is TGTGCCAGCAGTTTAGGAGCAGGGTATGGCTACACCTTC. This gives the protein CASSLGAGYGYTF.

The chain links TRBV27 to TRBJ2-5, with D possibly being TRBD1 (6 bases). Trimming removed 8 bases from V and 5 bases from J, with 21 bases in between. The CDR3 sequence is 15 residues long. Germline V lookup: CDR1 MNHEY, CDR2 SMNVEV (reference sequence). As DNA, the CDR3 is TGTGCCAGCGGCCCACTATCCACAGGGAGTGAGACCCAGTACTTC. It specifies CASGPLSTGSETQYF.

The V gene is TRBV18, the J gene TRBJ2-5; D ambiguous. Germline V lookup: CDR1 KGHSH, CDR2 LQKENI. This CDR3 contains 12 residues. V was cut by 4 bases and J by 5 bases, with 8 bases left in between. This CDR3 is CASSLKEETQYF. The DNA for the CDR3 is TGTGCCAGCTCACTAAAAGAGGAGACCCAGTACTTC.

The chain joins TRBV2 to TRBJ1-2; 11 bases are a match to TRBD1. Unmatched junction bases numbered 3, after V lost 4 bases and J lost 2 bases. CDR1 is SNHLY, CDR2 FYNNEI, per germline. The CDR3 is 15 residues long. CDR3 amino acids: CASSGDRGVNYGYTF. Written as DNA, the CDR3 is TGTGCCAGCAGTGGGGACAGGGGGGTGAACTATGGCTACACCTTC.

J is TRBJ2-1 and V is TRBV7-8; 11 nucleotides line up with TRBD1. CDR3 length equals 19 residues. Looked up from germline, CDR1 is SGHVS and CDR2 is FQNEAQ. V shed 1 base, J shed 10 bases, and the junction held 18 bases outside the gene matches. This CDR3 reads CASSLDVSLGTGGPREQFF. CDR3 bases: TGTGCCAGCAGCTTAGATGTCTCCTTAGGGACAGGGGGTCCCAGGGAGCAGTTCTTC.

CDR3 sequence: CASSVAGGSTDTQYF. CDR3 nucleotide sequence: TGTGCCAGCAGCGTTGCGGGAGGGAGCACAGATACGCAGTATTTT. The rearrangement links TRBV9 to TRBJ2-3; 9 nucleotides match TRBD2. Germline values: CDR1 SGDLS, CDR2 YYNGEE. The V segment lost 2 bases and the J segment 0 bases; nucleotides outside the gene matches: 1. This CDR3 has 15 residues.

The gene calls are TRBV9 and TRBJ1-5; a weak D match, TRBD1 (5 bases). Trimming took off 0 bases at V and 6 bases at J, with 10 bases between the two ends. Germline loops: CDR1 SGDLS, CDR2 YYNGEE. The CDR3 loop spans 14 amino acids. This chain's CDR3 is CASSVEGFSQPQHF. CDR3 DNA sequence: TGTGCCAGCAGCGTAGAGGGGTTCAGTCAGCCCCAGCATTTT.

The chain uses TRBV6-5 and TRBJ2-5, with a tentative D call TRBD2 (5 bases). The V and J ends lost 2 bases and 7 bases respectively, with 11 bases between them. Germline V gene sequence: CDR1 MNHEY, CDR2 SVGAGI. This CDR3 comprises 13 residues. The CDR3 DNA follows: TGTGCCAGCAGTTACCCCGGGGAGCCGACCCAGTACTTC. This gives the protein CASSYPGEPTQYF.

V gene TRBV6-5 combines with J gene TRBJ1-3; 7 bases are shared with TRBD1. Germline CDR1 and CDR2: MNHEY and SVGAGI. With V trimmed by 6 bases and J by 5 bases, 7 bases remained unmatched. This CDR3 has 14 residues. The CDR3 bases are TGTGCCAGCAGAACGACAGGGCCGCGAAACACCATATATTTT. It yields the protein CASRTTGPRNTIYF.

The CDR3 nucleotides read TGTGCCAGCAGTTTAAAGCCAACCTACAATGAGCAGTTCTTC. Amino acid sequence: CASSLKPTYNEQFF. The chain links TRBV27 to TRBJ2-1; no definite D call. CDR1 is MNHEY and CDR2 is SMNVEV in the germline V gene (reference sequence). The CDR3 loop spans 14 amino acids. The V and J ends lost 2 bases and 2 bases respectively, with 7 bases between them.

The chain is built from TRBV7-2 and TRBJ1-6, with D perhaps matching TRBD1 (5 bases). This CDR3 contains 19 residues. Germline-derived CDR1 and CDR2 are SGHTA and FQGNSA. Trimming removed 7 bases from V and 6 bases from J, with 28 bases in between. In DNA form, the CDR3 reads TGTGCCAGCACCCCAAGGGTGGGGCGGACGCTAGTACTTAATTCACCCCTCCACTTT. It specifies CASTPRVGRTLVLNSPLHF.

Remarks on this clone: One end of the junction varies from germline; a read error may be responsible. V and J are TRBV5-4 and TRBJ2-4; D may be TRBD2 (5 bases). The CDR3 totals 13 residues. Germline V gene data show CDR1 as SGHNT and CDR2 as YYREEE (reference sequence). CDR3 bases: TGTGCCAGCACCGAGGGAGCCCAAAACATTCAGTACTTC. Amino acids: CASTEGAQNIQYF.

Note on this clone: Different DNA sequences within this sample yield the same CDR3. This chain links TRBV5-1 with TRBJ1-2; a possible D gene is TRBD1 (6 bases). V was clipped by 0 bases and J by 2 bases, with 8 bases between them. The CDR3 spans 14 residues. Germline V gene sequence: CDR1 SGHRS, CDR2 YFSETQ. The CDR3 reads CASSLGTANYGYTF. The DNA of the CDR3 is TGCGCCAGCAGCTTGGGGACAGCCAACTATGGCTACACCTTC.

This clone appeared a single time. This sequence joins TRBV7-3 and TRBJ2-1, with D tentatively TRBD2 (5 bases). The CDR3 contains 16 residues. V gave up 5 bases and J gave up 0 bases, with 14 bases separating them. Germline V gives CDR1 SGHTA, CDR2 FQGTGA. In nucleotides, the CDR3 is TGTGCCAGCAGCCCCTACGGACTGAGCTCCTACAATGAGCAGTTCTTC. Translation: CASSPYGLSSYNEQFF.